This T cell receptor (beta chain) derives from a study of T-cell reconstitution after alpha-beta-depleted transplantation in children. Construction of the TCRbeta library involved unique molecular identifiers. MiXCR, applied by TCRdb to the PCR reads, yields one record per CDR3 protein. The table lists about 420,000 distinct CDR3 sequences, roughly 16% of them singletons, with approximately 28% in the top ten. This clonotype was counted ten times or more. What it recognizes is unknown. Findings and caveats of the study: Surviving recipient T cells and thymic progenitors underlay high day-60 TCRbeta diversity in some patients.

The CDR3 covers 13 residues. Trimming removed 6 bases from V and 7 bases from J; junction bases left unmatched: 7. Germline lookup yields CDR1 SGHDN and CDR2 FVKESK. The starting material was PBMCs, mostly from graft donor cells, obtained 360 days after TCRalphabeta/CD19-depleted stem cell transplant. The TCR comes from a boy under two years old who had a stem cell transplant for Wiskott-Aldrich syndrome, so the T cells may come from the graft donor. V and J are TRBV14 and TRBJ2-7; TRBD1 agrees at 9 bases. This CDR3 is CASRQLGQGEQYF. CDR3 nucleotides: TGTGCCAGCAGACAACTTGGACAGGGGGAGCAGTACTTC.